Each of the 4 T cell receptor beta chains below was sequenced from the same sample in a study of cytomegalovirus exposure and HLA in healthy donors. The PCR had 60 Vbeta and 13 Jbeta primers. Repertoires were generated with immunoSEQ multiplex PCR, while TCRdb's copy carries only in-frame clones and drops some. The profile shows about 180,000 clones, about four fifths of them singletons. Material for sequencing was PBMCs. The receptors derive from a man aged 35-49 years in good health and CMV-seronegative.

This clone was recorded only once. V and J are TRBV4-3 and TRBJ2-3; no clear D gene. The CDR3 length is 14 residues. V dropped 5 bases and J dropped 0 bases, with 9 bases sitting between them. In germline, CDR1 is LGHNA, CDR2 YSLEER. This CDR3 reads CASSEASSTDTQYF. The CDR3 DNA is TGCGCCAGCAGCGAGGCCTCTAGCACAGATACGCAGTATTTT.

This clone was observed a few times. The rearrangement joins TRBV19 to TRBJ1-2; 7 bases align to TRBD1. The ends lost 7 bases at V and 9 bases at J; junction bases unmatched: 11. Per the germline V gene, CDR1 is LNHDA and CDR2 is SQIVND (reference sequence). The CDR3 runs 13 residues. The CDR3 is CASTSRQGWSYTF. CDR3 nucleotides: TGTGCCAGTACCTCACGACAGGGCTGGAGCTACACCTTC.

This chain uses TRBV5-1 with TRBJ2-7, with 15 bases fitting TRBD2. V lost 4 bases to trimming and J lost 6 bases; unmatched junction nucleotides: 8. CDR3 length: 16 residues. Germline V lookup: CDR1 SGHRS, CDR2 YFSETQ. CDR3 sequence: CASSTGLAGGPSEQYF. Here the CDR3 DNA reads TGCGCCAGCAGCACCGGACTAGCGGGAGGGCCGAGCGAGCAGTACTTC.

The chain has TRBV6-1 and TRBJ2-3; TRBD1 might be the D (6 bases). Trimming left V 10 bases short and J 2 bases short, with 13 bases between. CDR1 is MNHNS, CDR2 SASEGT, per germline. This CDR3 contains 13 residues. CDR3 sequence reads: CAISDRPTDTQYF. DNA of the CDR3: TGTGCCATCTCTGACAGGCCCACAGATACGCAGTATTTT.